The present TCR beta chain was sequenced within a study of T cells after yellow fever vaccination. Findings and limits, study-wide: Relatively few clonotypes were ones that appeared in both CD4 and CD8 compartments. Though weaker, the secondary response peaked faster, on day 5 versus 15. Most clones from primary vaccination were detected again post-booster (96% CD4, 88% CD8).

This clonotype was detected ten times or more. Antigen specificity is unknown. TCRdb processed the 5' RACE reads anew with MiXCR; each CDR3 protein has one entry. The sample lists some 69,000 distinct CDR3 sequences; approximately 5% were seen once. The CDR3 is 14 residues long. The V end lost 7 bases, the J end lost 4 bases, and 16 bases lay between the germline ends. The sample consisted of CD4+ T cells sorted from PBMCs, taken roughly 14 days after the first yellow fever vaccination. The source of this sequence is a man in his late teens or twenties who received the YFV17D yellow fever vaccine. The chain uses TRBV12-3 or TRBV12-4 and TRBJ1-1; no definite D call. The DNA of the CDR3 is TGTGCCAGCACCCCCGTCAATCGGGGCACTGAAGCTTTCTTT. Translated: CASTPVNRGTEAFF.